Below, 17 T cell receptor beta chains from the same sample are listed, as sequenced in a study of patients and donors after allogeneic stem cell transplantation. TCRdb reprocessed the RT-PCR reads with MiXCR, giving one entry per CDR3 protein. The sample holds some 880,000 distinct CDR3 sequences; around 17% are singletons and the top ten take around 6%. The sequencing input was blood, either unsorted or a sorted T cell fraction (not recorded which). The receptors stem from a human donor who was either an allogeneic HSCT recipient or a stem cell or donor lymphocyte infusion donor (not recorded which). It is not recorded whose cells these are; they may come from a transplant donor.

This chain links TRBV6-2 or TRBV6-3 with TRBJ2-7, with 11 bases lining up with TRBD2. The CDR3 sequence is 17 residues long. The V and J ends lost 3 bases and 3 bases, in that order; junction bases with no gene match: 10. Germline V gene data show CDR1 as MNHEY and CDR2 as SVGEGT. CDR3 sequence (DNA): TGTGCCAGCAGTTATCCCCCAACTAGCGGGAGACTCTACGAGCAGTACTTC. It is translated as CASSYPPTSGRLYEQYF.

In DNA form, the CDR3 reads TGTGCCAGCAGCTCGGACCGACAGTCTGGAAACACCATATATTTT. It yields the protein CASSSDRQSGNTIYF. The chain is built from TRBV6-1 and TRBJ1-3, with D perhaps matching TRBD1 (5 bases). Trimming removed 6 bases at V and 1 base at J, with 13 bases between. Per germline, CDR1 MNHNS and CDR2 SASEGT. The CDR3 is 15 residues long.

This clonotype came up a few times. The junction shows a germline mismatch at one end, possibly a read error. CDR3 coding DNA: TGTGCCATCAGTGAAGCGAGACTAGCGGACCTCTTACAAGAGACCCAGTACTTC. It yields the protein CAISEARLADLLQETQYF. V usage is TRBV6-1 and J usage is TRBJ2-5; 9 positions agree with TRBD2. Per the germline V gene, CDR1 is MNHNS and CDR2 is SASEGT. This CDR3 contains 18 residues.

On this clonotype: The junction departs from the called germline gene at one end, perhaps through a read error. CDR3 protein: CASSLALLTGEETQYF. In nucleotides, the CDR3 is TGTGCTAGCAGCTTAGCGCTCTTGACAGGGGAAGAGACCCAGTACTTC. J is TRBJ2-5 and V is TRBV7-7; 8 bases are a match to TRBD1. Per germline, CDR1 SSHAT and CDR2 FNYEAQ (reference sequence). The CDR3 contains 16 residues.

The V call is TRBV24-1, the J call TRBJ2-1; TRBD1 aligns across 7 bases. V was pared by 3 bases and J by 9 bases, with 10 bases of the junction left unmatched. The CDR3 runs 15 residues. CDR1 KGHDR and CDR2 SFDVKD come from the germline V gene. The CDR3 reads CATSDDRTGLGEQFF. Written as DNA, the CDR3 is TGTGCCACCAGTGATGACCGGACAGGATTAGGTGAGCAGTTCTTC.

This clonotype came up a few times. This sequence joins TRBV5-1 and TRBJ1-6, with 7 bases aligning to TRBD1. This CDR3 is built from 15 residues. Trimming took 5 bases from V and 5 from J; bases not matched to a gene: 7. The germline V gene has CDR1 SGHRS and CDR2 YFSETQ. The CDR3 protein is CASRLGQENNSPLHF. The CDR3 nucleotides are TGCGCCAGCAGACTTGGACAGGAAAATAATTCACCCCTCCACTTT.

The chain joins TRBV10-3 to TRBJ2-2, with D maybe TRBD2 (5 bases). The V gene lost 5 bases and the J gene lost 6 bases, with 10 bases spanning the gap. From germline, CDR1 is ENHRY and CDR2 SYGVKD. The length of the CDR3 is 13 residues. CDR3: CAISRTRPGELFF. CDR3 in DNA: TGTGCCATCAGTCGTACTAGGCCCGGGGAGCTGTTTTTT.

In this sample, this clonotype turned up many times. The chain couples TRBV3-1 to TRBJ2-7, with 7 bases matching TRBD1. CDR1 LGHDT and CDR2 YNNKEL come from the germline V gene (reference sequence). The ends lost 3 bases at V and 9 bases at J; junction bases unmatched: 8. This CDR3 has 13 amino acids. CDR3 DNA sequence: TGTGCCAGCAGCCAGCGGACAGGAACAGGGCAGTACTTC. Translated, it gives CASSQRTGTGQYF.

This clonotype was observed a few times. The CDR3 reads CASSQAGGAQDQPQHF. DNA for the CDR3: TGTGCCAGCAGCCAAGCGGGCGGGGCGCAGGATCAGCCCCAGCATTTT. The J gene is TRBJ1-5, the V gene TRBV3-1, with D possibly matching TRBD1 (5 bases). The CDR3 has 16 amino acids. Deletions cut 1 base from V and 5 bases from J, with 15 bases between. The germline V gene encodes CDR1 LGHDT and CDR2 YNNKEL (reference sequence).

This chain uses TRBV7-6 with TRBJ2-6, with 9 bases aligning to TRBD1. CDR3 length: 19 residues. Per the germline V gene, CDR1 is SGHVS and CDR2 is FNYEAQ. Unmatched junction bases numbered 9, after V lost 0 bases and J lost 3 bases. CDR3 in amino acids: CASSLAGYGTGFGANVLTF. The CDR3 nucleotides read TGTGCCAGCAGCTTAGCGGGATACGGGACAGGGTTTGGGGCCAACGTCCTGACTTTC.

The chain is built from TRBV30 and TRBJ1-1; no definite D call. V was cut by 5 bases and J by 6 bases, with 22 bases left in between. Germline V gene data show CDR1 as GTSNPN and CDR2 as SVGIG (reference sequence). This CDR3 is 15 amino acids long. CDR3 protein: CAWAGPGGPLAEAFF. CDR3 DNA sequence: TGTGCCTGGGCAGGCCCCGGAGGGCCGTTGGCTGAAGCTTTCTTT.

The CDR3 coding sequence is TGCGCCAGCAGCGTGACGCCCGGGCCCCCGGGGGCTGAAGCTTTCTTT. Its protein is CASSVTPGPPGAEAFF. The chain couples TRBV5-1 to TRBJ1-1; a weak D match, TRBD1 (5 bases). The V end lost 4 bases, the J end lost 6 bases, and 22 bases lay between the germline ends. The CDR3 has 16 residues. Germline-derived CDR1 and CDR2 are SGHRS and YFSETQ.

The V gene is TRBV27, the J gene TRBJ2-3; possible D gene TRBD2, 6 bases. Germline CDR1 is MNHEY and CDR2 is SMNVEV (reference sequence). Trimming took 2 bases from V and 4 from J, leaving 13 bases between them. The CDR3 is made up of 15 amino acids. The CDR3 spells CASSLHRGGSDTQYF. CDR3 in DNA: TGTGCCAGCAGTTTACACCGTGGGGGGTCAGATACGCAGTATTTT.

The CDR3 DNA is TGTGCCAGCCGGCCCACGAGGAAAGCGGGGAGCACAGATACGCAGTATTTT. Encoded protein: CASRPTRKAGSTDTQYF. The chain carries TRBV7-9 and TRBJ2-3, with TRBD2 matching over 7 bases. This CDR3 region has 17 residues. Germline CDR1 SEHNR, CDR2 FQNEAQ (reference sequence). The junction had 14 bases not matched to a gene; V was cut back by 8 bases and J by 0 bases.

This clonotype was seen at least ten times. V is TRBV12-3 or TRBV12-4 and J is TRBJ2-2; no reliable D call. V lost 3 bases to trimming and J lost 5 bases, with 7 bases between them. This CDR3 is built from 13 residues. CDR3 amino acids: CASSFRPTGELFF. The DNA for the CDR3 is TGTGCCAGCAGTTTTAGACCGACCGGGGAGCTGTTTTTT.

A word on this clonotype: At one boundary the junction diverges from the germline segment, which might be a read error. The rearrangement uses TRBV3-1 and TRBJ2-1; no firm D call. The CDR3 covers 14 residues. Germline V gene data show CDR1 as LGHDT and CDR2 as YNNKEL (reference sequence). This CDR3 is CSSSQVGAYNEQFF. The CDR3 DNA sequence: TGTTCCAGCAGCCAAGTTGGGGCCTACAATGAGCAGTTCTTC.

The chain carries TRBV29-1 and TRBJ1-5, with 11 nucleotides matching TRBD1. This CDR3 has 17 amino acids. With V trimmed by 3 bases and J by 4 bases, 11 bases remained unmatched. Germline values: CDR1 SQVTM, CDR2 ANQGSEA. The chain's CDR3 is CSVEHYWTGGENQPQHF. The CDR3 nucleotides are TGCAGCGTTGAGCACTACTGGACAGGGGGCGAGAATCAGCCCCAGCATTTT.